Below, 18 T cell receptor beta chains from the same sample are listed, as sequenced in a study of cytomegalovirus exposure and HLA in healthy donors. Primers: 60 Vbeta forward and 13 Jbeta reverse. TCRdb's copy holds only in-frame clones and misses some; the assay was immunoSEQ multiplex PCR. Among roughly 100,000 clones listed, about 76% were seen once. The sequencing sample was made of PBMCs. The receptors were sampled from a woman in her thirties or forties in good health and CMV-seronegative.

This chain links TRBV18 with TRBJ1-4, with D maybe TRBD1 (5 bases). The length of the CDR3 is 14 residues. Germline V gene sequence: CDR1 KGHSH, CDR2 LQKENI. V dropped 2 bases and J dropped 7 bases, with 11 bases sitting between them. The CDR3 region is CASSPYDQGEKLFF. The CDR3 nucleotides are TGTGCCAGCTCACCATATGACCAGGGTGAAAAACTGTTTTTT.

This clone appeared a few times. DNA for the CDR3: TGTGCCAGCAGTCATGGACAGGGGGCATGGACTGAAGCTTTCTTT. Protein sequence: CASSHGQGAWTEAFF. This rearrangement joins TRBV27 to TRBJ1-1; TRBD1 matches 11 bases. With V trimmed by 5 bases and J by 5 bases, 7 bases remained unmatched. This CDR3 spans 15 amino acids. The germline V gene encodes CDR1 MNHEY and CDR2 SMNVEV (reference sequence).

Regarding this clone: One junction end does not reproduce the germline sequence, and a read error may be involved. This rearrangement joins TRBV27 to TRBJ1-1, with 10 nucleotides matching TRBD1. CDR1 MNHEY and CDR2 SMNVEV come from the germline V gene (reference sequence). CDR3 length equals 16 residues. For the CDR3, the DNA is TGTGCCACCAGTCTTGACAGGGGGCTTAGGAACACTGAAGCTTTCTTT. This codes for CATSLDRGLRNTEAFF.

This chain joins TRBV10-1 and TRBJ2-1; the D is unclear. Trimming took 4 bases from V and 8 from J, leaving 12 bases between them. CDR3 length: 13 amino acids. Germline values: CDR1 WNHNN, CDR2 SYGVQD (reference sequence). CDR3 in DNA: TGCGCCAGCAGTGGGAATAGCAACTATGAGCAGTTCTTC. Amino acid sequence: CASSGNSNYEQFF.

The chain joins TRBV5-5 to TRBJ2-5, with 8 nucleotides matching TRBD2. CDR1 and CDR2 from the germline V gene are SGHKS and YYEKEE (reference sequence). With V trimmed by 5 bases and J by 6 bases, 15 bases remained unmatched. This CDR3 is 16 amino acids long. CDR3 nucleotides: TGTGCCAGCAGTCCCCTAGGTAGCGGGGTTTTGAAGACCCAGTACTTC. Residues: CASSPLGSGVLKTQYF.

The count of this clone is one. This chain links TRBV5-3 with TRBJ1-1; 9 nucleotides align to TRBD1. TRBV5-3 is annotated as an ORF whose role is uncertain. The CDR3 contains 17 residues. J lost 2 bases, V lost 1 base, and 9 bases had no gene match. The CDR3 region is CARSLIRTGDVNTEAFF. The CDR3 bases are TGTGCCAGAAGCTTGATTAGGACAGGGGACGTCAACACTGAAGCTTTCTTT.

The genes are TRBV4-3 and TRBJ1-2, with D possibly being TRBD1 (6 bases). There are 17 residues in the CDR3. Germline V gene lookup returns CDR1 LGHNA and CDR2 YSLEER. With 0 bases removed from V and 8 bases from J, the gap between germline ends came to 22 bases. The CDR3 sequence: CASSQDLNPGVGDGYTF. The CDR3 region has the DNA TGCGCCAGCAGCCAAGATCTAAACCCAGGGGTCGGGGACGGCTACACCTTC.

The chain joins TRBV10-3 to TRBJ1-1; TRBD1 agrees at 7 bases. Germline V gives CDR1 ENHRY, CDR2 SYGVKD. V lost 8 bases and J lost 1; bases outside the gene matches: 10. The CDR3 covers 15 residues. In DNA form, the CDR3 reads TGTGCCATCGGGAAAGGGGGCTCGGGGAACACTGAAGCTTTCTTT. Its protein is CAIGKGGSGNTEAFF.

V gene TRBV4-1 combines with J gene TRBJ2-3, with 7 bases lining up with TRBD2. This CDR3 spans 15 amino acids. J gave up 1 base and V 5 bases, and 6 bases lay outside the gene matches. CDR1 and CDR2 from the germline V gene are MGHRA and YSYEKL. The CDR3 nucleotides are TGCGCCAGCAGCACCCGTCGGGGGGGCACAGATACGCAGTATTTT. As protein: CASSTRRGGTDTQYF.

The chain joins TRBV6-1 to TRBJ1-5, with 10 bases that match TRBD1. The CDR3 totals 14 residues. Germline V lookup: CDR1 MNHNS, CDR2 SASEGT. J was trimmed by 8 bases and V by 7 bases; bases with no gene match: 8. Here the CDR3 DNA reads TGTGCCAGCACAAATAGGGACAGGGGTAAGCCCCAGCATTTT. The encoded protein is CASTNRDRGKPQHF.

The chain combines TRBV27 with TRBJ1-6; D may be TRBD1 (6 bases). Deletions cut 7 bases from V and 10 bases from J, with 17 bases between. Looked up from germline, CDR1 is MNHEY and CDR2 is SMNVEV (reference sequence). The CDR3 spans 14 residues. CDR3 loop: CASTMGGAGSPLHF. The CDR3 DNA follows: TGTGCCAGCACCATGGGGGGGGCGGGATCACCCCTCCACTTT.

V and J are TRBV30 and TRBJ1-2; no definite D call. Germline V gene lookup returns CDR1 GTSNPN and CDR2 SVGIG (reference sequence). This CDR3 has 12 residues. V lost 3 bases, J lost 6 bases, and 11 bases lay in between. The CDR3 bases are TGTGCCTGGAGCCGGCGGGGTGATGGCTACACCTTC. Translated: CAWSRRGDGYTF.

This clone showed up just a few times. The chain employs TRBV2 and TRBJ1-1, with 7 bases matching TRBD1. V shed 5 bases and J 7 bases; nucleotides not matched to a gene: 7. This CDR3 comprises 13 residues. Germline CDR1 reads SNHLY; CDR2 reads FYNNEI. CDR3 amino acids: CASSQQGLGEAFF. In nucleotides, the CDR3 is TGTGCCAGCAGTCAACAGGGGCTTGGTGAAGCTTTCTTT.

The V gene is TRBV2, the J gene TRBJ1-2; 8 bases are shared with TRBD1. V was clipped by 8 bases and J by 3 bases; unmatched bases: 11. CDR1 is SNHLY, CDR2 FYNNEI, per germline. The CDR3 covers 15 residues. CDR3: CASPLTGTGYYGYTF. As DNA, the CDR3 is TGTGCCAGCCCGCTGACCGGGACAGGCTACTATGGCTACACCTTC.

This chain uses TRBV19 with TRBJ2-5, with 7 nucleotides matching TRBD1. The J segment lost 2 bases and the V segment lost 10 bases, leaving 4 bases of the junction unmatched. Looked up from germline, CDR1 is LNHDA and CDR2 is SQIVND (reference sequence). This CDR3 region has 12 residues. The DNA of the CDR3 is TGTGCCACCTCGACAGGGCAAGAGACCCAGTACTTC. Translated, it gives CATSTGQETQYF.

V gene TRBV29-1 combines with J gene TRBJ2-7; 7 bases match TRBD1. The CDR3 runs 12 residues. From germline, CDR1 is SQVTM and CDR2 ANQGSEA. Trimming cost V 4 bases and J 6 bases; bases outside gene matches: 6. The CDR3 sequence is CSVGDSPREQYF. The CDR3 nucleotides are TGCAGCGTTGGGGACAGTCCCCGCGAGCAGTACTTC.

This chain joins TRBV6-1 and TRBJ1-5; 9 bases map to TRBD1. Germline assignment: CDR1 MNHNS and CDR2 SASEGT. This CDR3 is built from 14 residues. After removal of 5 bases from V and 6 bases from J, the junction contained 5 bases not matched to a gene. CDR3 in DNA: TGTGCCAGCAGTCGAGGACAGGGGTTTCAGCCCCAGCATTTT. The encoded protein is CASSRGQGFQPQHF.

The rearrangement uses TRBV5-4 and TRBJ2-7, with 7 bases lining up with TRBD1. Germline V gene lookup returns CDR1 SGHNT and CDR2 YYREEE (reference sequence). V lost 3 bases to trimming and J lost 7 bases; unmatched junction nucleotides: 7. The CDR3 length is 13 residues. DNA for the CDR3: TGTGCCAGCAGCTCGGGGACAGAAGGAGAGCAGTACTTC. This sequence encodes CASSSGTEGEQYF.